The 2 T cell receptor beta chains below all came from one sample that was sequenced in a study of T cell responses to AZD1222 COVID-19 vaccine. Data came from immunoSEQ multiplex PCR; TCRdb stores just in-frame clones and leaves some out. This sample has over 150,000 clones, with about 91% found just once. The source material was peripheral blood, sampled on day 0 of MenACWY control vaccination. The receptors come from an adult in good health.

V and J are TRBV27 and TRBJ2-3; D unresolved. V lost 8 bases to trimming and J lost 6 bases, with 12 bases between them. Germline V gives CDR1 MNHEY, CDR2 SMNVEV (reference sequence). There are 12 residues in the CDR3. The CDR3 reads CASAKGMDTQYF. The DNA for the CDR3 is TGTGCCAGCGCGAAGGGCATGGATACGCAGTATTTT.

This chain links TRBV5-1 with TRBJ1-5; D gene ambiguous. CDR1 SGHRS and CDR2 YFSETQ come from the germline V gene. The V gene lost 1 base and the J gene lost 6 bases, with 11 bases spanning the gap. This CDR3 spans 14 amino acids. DNA of the CDR3: TGCGCCAGCAGCTTGTGGGGATTTGGTCAGCCCCAGCATTTT. It translates to CASSLWGFGQPQHF.